This T cell receptor beta chain emerged from a study of T cell responses to AZD1222 COVID-19 vaccine. Method: immunoSEQ multiplex PCR; TCRdb's copy keeps in-frame clones and lacks some. The sample has approximately 160,000 clones; about 90% are singletons. Second doses were pooled across both intervals (about 4 or about 12 weeks). The CDR3 runs 13 residues. The V end was cut by 0 bases, the J end by 6 bases, with 6 bases between. Germline values: CDR1 SGHVS, CDR2 FNYEAQ. This receptor was obtained from an adult who received the AZD1222 COVID-19 vaccine. The V and J genes are TRBV7-6 and TRBJ1-5; no clear D. The source was peripheral blood, collected 28 days after the second AZD1222 dose. CDR3 sequence (DNA): TGTGCCAGCAGCTTAGCGGAGGGTCAGCCCCAGCATTTT. Residues: CASSLAEGQPQHF.